A single sample is the source of the 32 T cell receptor beta chains below, sequenced in a study of CD8 T cells in ankylosing spondylitis (dated by TCRdb to about 2017). Findings and caveats that apply to the study as a whole: Blood from ankylosing spondylitis patients appeared to be characterized by a TCR beta motif composed of eight highly homologous amino acid variants.

No antigen has been assigned to these receptors. Libraries were prepared through 5' RACE. Instrument used: Illumina HiSeq 2500. The raw public data were reprocessed by TCRdb itself: fastp quality trimming at Q25, MiXCR clonotype calling, in-frame beta chains only. CDR3 protein sequences are deduplicated, and each keeps its most common genes and DNA. For this sample there are some 240,000 distinct CDR3 sequences; about 6.7% appear just once. The top ten clonotypes cover 13% to 15% of the sample. The sample consisted of blood, either unsorted or a sorted T cell fraction (not recorded which). The origin of the receptors is a male donor with ankylosing spondylitis.

In this sample, this clonotype turned up many times. The DNA of the CDR3 is TGTGCCATCAGTCCGGGAACAGGGAGGTTAGCACCCCTCCACTTT. Protein: CAISPGTGRLAPLHF. V usage is TRBV10-3 and J usage is TRBJ1-6; D may be TRBD1 (6 bases). V was pared by 5 bases and J by 11 bases, with 19 bases between. The CDR3 has 15 residues. Germline values: CDR1 ENHRY, CDR2 SYGVKD.

The chain joins TRBV20-1 to TRBJ2-1; tentatively, D is TRBD2 (5 bases). V was pared by 6 bases and J by 3 bases, with 15 bases between. The CDR3 runs to 14 residues. CDR1 DFQATT and CDR2 SNEGSKA come from the germline V gene (reference sequence). CDR3 region: CSAGQAADYNEQFF. CDR3 DNA: TGCAGTGCGGGCCAGGCAGCGGACTACAATGAGCAGTTCTTC.

The rearrangement joins TRBV20-1 to TRBJ2-7; the match to TRBD1 covers 9 bases. Trimming took 6 bases from V and 3 from J; bases not matched to a gene: 9. Germline V CDR1 and CDR2: DFQATT, SNEGSKA (reference sequence). This CDR3 has 14 residues. This CDR3 reads CSAPTDRGNYEQYF. CDR3 nucleotide sequence: TGCAGTGCCCCGACAGACAGGGGGAACTACGAGCAGTACTTC.

The J gene is TRBJ2-1, the V gene TRBV7-7; D may match TRBD1 or TRBD2 (5 bases each). This CDR3 spans 14 amino acids. Germline CDR1 reads SSHAT; CDR2 reads FNYEAQ (reference sequence). The CDR3 DNA sequence: TGTGCTGGCAGCCCGGGACCAGCCCCCAATGAGCAGTTCTTC. Translating it yields CAGSPGPAPNEQFF.

The V gene is TRBV23-1, the J gene TRBJ2-7; D not resolved. TRBV23-1 is assigned to the ORF class and has an uncertain function. The CDR3 covers 16 residues. Trimming pared 7 bases from V and 0 bases from J, leaving 19 bases between. The CDR3 sequence: CASTHNPRRYSYEQYF. The CDR3 DNA reads TGCGCCAGCACTCACAACCCCCGCAGGTACTCCTACGAGCAGTACTTC.

The chain has TRBV6-1 and TRBJ1-6; TRBD1 aligns across 8 bases. CDR3 length equals 15 residues. Looked up from germline, CDR1 is MNHNS and CDR2 is SASEGT. V lost 6 bases to trimming and J lost 6 bases; unmatched junction nucleotides: 7. CDR3 DNA: TGTGCCAGCAGCAGGGGGCCGGTTGGTAATTCACCCCTCCACTTT. It translates to CASSRGPVGNSPLHF.

V usage is TRBV20-1 and J usage is TRBJ2-7; TRBD2 matches 9 bases. The CDR3 runs to 15 residues. Germline V gives CDR1 DFQATT, CDR2 SNEGSKA (reference sequence). Trimming at V came to 1 base and at J to 2 bases, leaving 6 bases not matched to a gene. In DNA, the CDR3 is TGCAGTGCTAGAGTAAAGGGACTAGCTACCTACGAGCAGTACTTC. This codes for CSARVKGLATYEQYF.

This clonotype was detected many times. The chain couples TRBV9 to TRBJ2-1; D assignment may be TRBD1 or TRBD2 (5 bases each). There are 14 residues in the CDR3. Germline CDR1 reads SGDLS; CDR2 reads YYNGEE. Trimming took 6 bases from V and 3 from J, leaving 13 bases between them. This chain's CDR3 is CASTPGTHYNEQFF. The CDR3 DNA sequence: TGTGCCAGCACCCCGGGGACCCACTACAATGAGCAGTTCTTC.

In this sample, this clonotype turned up a few times. CDR3 coding DNA: TGTGCCAGCCTCCGAGGGACAGTTGAGGCTGGGGCCAACGTCCTGACTTTC. As protein: CASLRGTVEAGANVLTF. The chain employs TRBV25-1 and TRBJ2-6, with TRBD1 identical over 7 bases. After removal of 8 bases from V and 2 bases from J, the junction contained 12 bases not matched to a gene. Germline V gene sequence: CDR1 MGHDK, CDR2 SYGVNS. The CDR3 totals 17 residues.

The sample holds many counts of this clonotype. The rearrangement joins TRBV5-1 to TRBJ2-1; unclear D gene. With 4 bases removed from V and 6 bases from J, the gap between germline ends came to 14 bases. Per the germline V gene, CDR1 is SGHRS and CDR2 is YFSETQ. There are 14 residues in the CDR3. DNA for the CDR3: TGCGCCAGCAGCCTCGATGCGGCGCTCAATGAGCAGTTCTTC. Translation gives CASSLDAALNEQFF.

This chain connects TRBV10-2 to TRBJ1-4; TRBD1 is a possible D gene (5 bases). The CDR3 runs 14 residues. Germline V gene sequence: CDR1 WSHSY, CDR2 SAAADI. V was shortened by 5 bases and J by 8 bases, with 15 bases between the two germline ends. CDR3: CASSFEGLGEKLFF. Written as DNA, the CDR3 is TGCGCCAGCAGTTTTGAGGGACTTGGAGAAAAACTGTTTTTT.

The chain has TRBV6-5 and TRBJ2-7, with D possibly being TRBD2 (6 bases). Trimming took 0 bases from V and 5 from J, leaving 11 bases between them. CDR3 length: 14 amino acids. The germline V gene has CDR1 MNHEY and CDR2 SVGAGI. The CDR3 protein is CASSYSGGMDEQYF. CDR3 DNA sequence: TGTGCCAGCAGTTACTCGGGAGGTATGGACGAGCAGTACTTC.

The chain combines TRBV20-1 with TRBJ2-7; the D is unclear. The CDR3 is 13 amino acids. The V end was cut by 3 bases, the J end by 0 bases, with 9 bases between. Germline V CDR1 and CDR2: DFQATT, SNEGSKA (reference sequence). Here the CDR3 reads CSASGHSSYEQYF. Written as DNA, the CDR3 is TGCAGTGCTAGCGGGCATAGCTCCTACGAGCAGTACTTC.

This rearrangement joins TRBV29-1 to TRBJ2-7, with 16 positions matching TRBD2. CDR3 size: 16 residues. V shed 6 bases, J shed 2 bases, and the junction held 7 bases outside the gene matches. Germline V CDR1 and CDR2: SQVTM, ANQGSEA. The CDR3 protein is CSVLGTSGRATYEQYF. Written as DNA, the CDR3 is TGCAGCGTCCTTGGGACTAGCGGGAGGGCGACCTACGAGCAGTACTTC.

This clonotype was seen repeatedly, ten times or more. The V and J genes are TRBV21-1 and TRBJ2-1; TRBD1 is the table's D call and was not checked against the DNA. TRBV21-1 is termed a pseudogene. The CDR3 sequence is 16 residues long. The DNA for the CDR3 is TGTGCCAGCAGCAAAGCCGTTAGACAGTCCTACAATGAGCAGTTCTTC. It codes for CASSKAVRQSYNEQFF.

This clonotype has ten or more counts. The chain recombines TRBV12-3 or TRBV12-4 with TRBJ2-1; TRBD2 matches at 8 bases. The V gene end was trimmed by 5 bases and the J gene end by 8 bases; junction bases not matched to a gene: 11. CDR3 length: 15 residues. The CDR3 protein is CASSTPGLVGDEQFF. The CDR3 bases are TGTGCCAGCAGTACTCCGGGACTAGTGGGCGATGAGCAGTTCTTC.

This clonotype appeared a few times. This sequence joins TRBV7-8 and TRBJ1-2; 8 positions match TRBD1. The V and J ends lost 8 bases and 0 bases, in that order; junction bases with no gene match: 11. The CDR3 is 16 residues long. The V gene's germline CDR1 is SGHVS and CDR2 FQNEAQ. This CDR3 is CASAPGTGDANYGYTF. CDR3 nucleotides: TGTGCCAGCGCTCCGGGGACAGGAGATGCTAACTATGGCTACACCTTC.

V and J are TRBV13 and TRBJ2-7, with TRBD2 identical over 7 bases. The germline V gene has CDR1 PRHDT and CDR2 FYEKMQ (reference sequence). J was trimmed by 5 bases and V by 0 bases; bases with no gene match: 7. CDR3 length equals 15 residues. DNA of the CDR3: TGTGCCAGCAGCTTAGGTCACGGGAGGATCCACGAGCAGTACTTC. This gives the protein CASSLGHGRIHEQYF.

At least ten counts were recorded for this clonotype. The chain uses TRBV5-6 and TRBJ2-1, with TRBD2 identical over 12 bases. J lost 4 bases, V lost 5 bases, and 4 bases had no gene match. The CDR3 is 15 residues long. Per germline, CDR1 SGHDT and CDR2 YYEEEE. CDR3: CASSKTSGGYNEQFF. The CDR3 nucleotides are TGTGCCAGCAGTAAGACTAGCGGGGGATACAATGAGCAGTTCTTC.

This clonotype turned up a few times. This chain connects TRBV15 to TRBJ1-3, with a weak D call TRBD1 (6 bases). This CDR3 contains 16 residues. Trimming cost V 3 bases and J 3 bases, with 15 bases left between them. Germline-derived CDR1 and CDR2 are LNHNV and YYDKDF (reference sequence). CDR3 nucleotides: TGTGCCACCAGCAGCAGAGGGGGGATCTTTGGAAACACCATATATTTT. It yields the protein CATSSRGGIFGNTIYF.

This sequence joins TRBV12-3 or TRBV12-4 and TRBJ2-4, with a weak D call TRBD2 (5 bases). This CDR3 is built from 15 residues. Between the trimmed V and J ends, which lost 6 bases and 7 bases, there was a span of 19 bases. CDR3 amino acids: CASSRTPQGRNIQYF. Here the CDR3 DNA reads TGTGCCAGCAGCCGGACTCCTCAAGGTCGGAACATTCAGTACTTC.

This clonotype was recorded many times. The V and J genes are TRBV6-2 or TRBV6-3 and TRBJ1-1; D uncertain. V was clipped by 2 bases and J by 3 bases, with 4 bases between them. Germline values: CDR1 MNHEY, CDR2 SVGEGT. The CDR3 covers 12 residues. CDR3 nucleotides: TGTGCCAGCAGTTACCCGGACACTGAAGCTTTCTTT. This sequence encodes CASSYPDTEAFF.

There are many counts of this clonotype. This chain joins TRBV12-3 or TRBV12-4 and TRBJ2-3; D not resolved. V shed 5 bases and J shed 5 bases, with 8 bases lying between them. This CDR3 region has 12 residues. The CDR3 reads CASSPNIDTQYF. CDR3 nucleotide sequence: TGTGCCAGCAGTCCCAACATAGATACGCAGTATTTT.

This clonotype was detected ten times or more. The rearrangement uses TRBV7-8 and TRBJ1-2, with a tentative D call TRBD1 (6 bases). From germline, CDR1 is SGHVS and CDR2 FQNEAQ. The CDR3 sequence is 15 residues long. With 1 base removed from V and 2 bases from J, the gap between germline ends came to 11 bases. The CDR3 nucleotides read TGTGCCAGCAGCTTAGGTTCACAGGGAAACTATGGCTACACCTTC. Amino acids: CASSLGSQGNYGYTF.

This clonotype was counted ten times or more. The chain links TRBV7-9 to TRBJ1-2, with no clear D. CDR3 length equals 14 residues. V lost 5 bases and J lost 8, with 18 bases in between. Germline lookup yields CDR1 SEHNR and CDR2 FQNEAQ (reference sequence). CDR3 in DNA: TGTGCCAGCAGCCCGGAGGCACCCTATGGCGGCTACACCTTC. Residues: CASSPEAPYGGYTF.

This clonotype was picked up many times. The gene calls are TRBV10-3 and TRBJ2-5; a possible D gene is TRBD1 (6 bases). Germline CDR1 ENHRY, CDR2 SYGVKD. V lost 4 bases, J lost 0 bases, and 18 bases lay in between. This CDR3 has 17 residues. The CDR3 sequence is CAISAEDKEGDQETQYF. DNA of the CDR3: TGTGCCATCAGTGCGGAGGATAAAGAGGGGGACCAAGAGACCCAGTACTTC.

This clonotype was detected ten times or more. V usage is TRBV6-5 and J usage is TRBJ2-7; the D gene is possibly TRBD2 (6 bases). There are 15 residues in the CDR3. V was clipped by 0 bases and J by 7 bases, with 16 bases between them. The germline CDR1 and CDR2 sequences are MNHEY and SVGAGI. CDR3 nucleotide sequence: TGTGCCAGCAGTTACTCGAGGGCGGCCCGGGGGGAGCAGTACTTC. It yields the protein CASSYSRAARGEQYF.

This clonotype occurred many times. The chain combines TRBV4-3 with TRBJ2-2, with D unresolved. This CDR3 has 13 residues. Germline V gives CDR1 LGHNA, CDR2 YSLEER. Trimming took 5 bases from V and 6 from J, leaving 10 bases between them. The CDR3 region is CASSRRRAGELFF. CDR3 nucleotides: TGCGCCAGCAGCAGGAGACGGGCCGGGGAGCTGTTTTTT.

The sample holds many counts of this clonotype. The V gene is TRBV6-5, the J gene TRBJ2-7; D perhaps matches TRBD2 (6 bases). Looked up from germline, CDR1 is MNHEY and CDR2 is SVGAGI. V shed 2 bases and J shed 6 bases, with 14 bases lying between them. The CDR3 contains 14 residues. The CDR3, as DNA: TGTGCCAGCAGTTACCTTATTGCGGGGCGCGAGCAGTACTTC. The encoded protein is CASSYLIAGREQYF.

The genes are TRBV7-2 and TRBJ1-4; D is ambiguous. Germline CDR1 is SGHTA and CDR2 is FQGNSA. The CDR3 is made up of 13 amino acids. V lost 3 bases and J lost 10, with 12 bases in between. The CDR3 nucleotides are TGTGCCAGCAGCTTGATTATGTTGGGAAAACTGTTTTTT. It yields the protein CASSLIMLGKLFF.

This clonotype was seen more than once but under ten times. The V and J genes are TRBV5-1 and TRBJ2-3, with 11 bases aligning to TRBD2. The CDR3 spans 17 residues. V gave up 4 bases and J gave up 6 bases; unmatched junction bases: 13. Germline V gene sequence: CDR1 SGHRS, CDR2 YFSETQ. CDR3 region: CASSTGTSGPPGDTQYF. The DNA for the CDR3 is TGCGCCAGCAGCACCGGGACTAGCGGACCCCCGGGGGATACGCAGTATTTT.

The chain combines TRBV6-2 or TRBV6-3 with TRBJ2-1; 11 bases are shared with TRBD1. The CDR3 has 16 amino acids. Germline loops: CDR1 MNHEY, CDR2 SVGEGT. V trimming: 4 bases; J trimming: 4 bases; junction bases outside the gene matches: 6. The CDR3 DNA sequence: TGTGCCAGCAGTTTTACCGGGACAGGGGGGTACAATGAGCAGTTCTTC. Translated, it gives CASSFTGTGGYNEQFF.